This is a list of T cell receptor beta chains from one sample in a study of PD-1 blockade in classical Hodgkin lymphoma. Generated by immunoSEQ multiplex PCR, the TCRdb table keeps only in-frame clones and is missing some. The sample includes 70,000 or so clones, 71% of them seen just once. The sample in question was peripheral blood mononuclear cells (PBMCs), obtained before the second cycle of nivolumab. These receptors were collected from a human donor with classical Hodgkin lymphoma. CDR3s include the opening cysteine and the closing phenylalanine or tryptophan. Fields, in order: CDR3 DNA, CDR3 protein, J gene, V gene, clone size, D gene. A D gene is named only where the DNA matches it firmly. A clone size is listed for some rows: how often the clone was seen (once, few, many), or a class if it is expanded.

CDR3nt: TGTGCCACCAAGAGAGCCGGCACAGATACGCAGTATTTT; CDR3aa: CATKRAGTDTQYF; j_gene: TRBJ2-3; v_gene: TRBV15; abundance: .; d_gene: .
CDR3nt: TGTGCCAGCAGCTTAGGTGGGGCACCTCGGAACACTGAAGCTTTCTTT; CDR3aa: CASSLGGAPRNTEAFF; j_gene: TRBJ1-1; v_gene: TRBV13; abundance: .; d_gene: .
CDR3nt: TGCGCCAGCAGTGAGTCCGCAGTGACGAACACCGGGGAGCTGTTTTTT; CDR3aa: CASSESAVTNTGELFF; j_gene: TRBJ2-2; v_gene: TRBV10-1; abundance: .; d_gene: .
CDR3nt: TGTGCCAGCAGCACAACAGGGACTGAAGCTTTCTTT; CDR3aa: CASSTTGTEAFF; j_gene: TRBJ1-1; v_gene: TRBV6-1; abundance: .; d_gene: .
CDR3nt: TGTGCCAGCAGTTCGAGGGGGACCTACGCCCACGAGCAGTACTTC; CDR3aa: CASSSRGTYAHEQYF; j_gene: TRBJ2-7; v_gene: TRBV6-5; abundance: .; d_gene: .
CDR3nt: TGCGCCAGCAGCTTGGAACAGGGCTCCTACAATGAGCAGTTCTTC; CDR3aa: CASSLEQGSYNEQFF; j_gene: TRBJ2-1; v_gene: TRBV5-1; abundance: .; d_gene: .
CDR3nt: TGTGCCAGCAGCTCGCCGGACAGCAATCAGCCCCAGCATTTT; CDR3aa: CASSSPDSNQPQHF; j_gene: TRBJ1-5; v_gene: TRBV11-3; abundance: .; d_gene: .
CDR3nt: TGTGCCAGCAGCTCAGCCCTCGGGCCCCTCCACTTT; CDR3aa: CASSSALGPLHF; j_gene: TRBJ1-6; v_gene: TRBV7-6; abundance: .; d_gene: .
CDR3nt: TGTGCCAGCGGGCGGGGCCGTGACGGGGCCAACGTCCTGACTTTC; CDR3aa: CASGRGRDGANVLTF; j_gene: TRBJ2-6; v_gene: TRBV6-6; abundance: .; d_gene: .
CDR3nt: TGTGCCAGCAGCGTAGGGGGGACTAGCGGGTTGCAGTATTTT; CDR3aa: CASSVGGTSGLQYF; j_gene: TRBJ2-3; v_gene: TRBV9; abundance: .; d_gene: TRBD2
CDR3nt: TGTGCCAGTAGTTTGGCCGAGGAGTCGGAAGAAAAACTGTTTTTT; CDR3aa: CASSLAEESEEKLFF; j_gene: TRBJ1-4; v_gene: TRBV19; abundance: .; d_gene: .
CDR3nt: TGTGCCAGTAGTGCCGGGACAGGCTACAATGAGCAGTTCTTC; CDR3aa: CASSAGTGYNEQFF; j_gene: TRBJ2-1; v_gene: TRBV19; abundance: .; d_gene: TRBD1
CDR3nt: TGTGCCAGCAGCAAAGCGCTTTGGGAGGGGCAGGAGAACACCGGGGAGCTGTTTTTT; CDR3aa: CASSKALWEGQENTGELFF; j_gene: TRBJ2-2; v_gene: TRBV21-1; abundance: once; d_gene: .
CDR3nt: TGTGCCAGCAGCGGTGACAGGGGGCGATCTGGAAACACCATATATTTT; CDR3aa: CASSGDRGRSGNTIYF; j_gene: TRBJ1-3; v_gene: TRBV5-6; abundance: .; d_gene: TRBD1
CDR3nt: TGTGCCACCAGCAGAGATCGGGGACAGGGGTCCTACGAGCAGTACTTC; CDR3aa: CATSRDRGQGSYEQYF; j_gene: TRBJ2-7; v_gene: TRBV15; abundance: .; d_gene: TRBD1
CDR3nt: TGTGCCAGCAGTCTATGGGCGACAGGGTCCATGAACACTGAAGCTTTCTTT; CDR3aa: CASSLWATGSMNTEAFF; j_gene: TRBJ1-1; v_gene: TRBV28; abundance: few; d_gene: TRBD1
CDR3nt: TGTGCCAGCAGTTACCTCCGGGACAGGGGGAATTCACCCCTCCACTTT; CDR3aa: CASSYLRDRGNSPLHF; j_gene: TRBJ1-6; v_gene: TRBV6-5; abundance: .; d_gene: TRBD1
CDR3nt: TGTGCCAGCAGTCTACTAGCGGGCTCATCCTACGAGCAGTACTTC; CDR3aa: CASSLLAGSSYEQYF; j_gene: TRBJ2-7; v_gene: TRBV6-6; abundance: .; d_gene: TRBD2
CDR3nt: TGTGCCAGCGCCGGGACTAGCGGTCCCGGAGAGACCCAGTACTTC; CDR3aa: CASAGTSGPGETQYF; j_gene: TRBJ2-5; v_gene: TRBV6-6; abundance: .; d_gene: TRBD2
CDR3nt: TGTGCCAGCACCTCCGGGGTCCCCTACGAGCAGTACTTC; CDR3aa: CASTSGVPYEQYF; j_gene: TRBJ2-7; v_gene: TRBV7-9; abundance: .; d_gene: .
CDR3nt: TGTGCCAGCAGTTTAATGAGCGGCTCTGGAAACACCATATATTTT; CDR3aa: CASSLMSGSGNTIYF; j_gene: TRBJ1-3; v_gene: TRBV28; abundance: .; d_gene: .
CDR3nt: TGTGCCAGCAGCGTAGATTCATTGGGCAATGAGCAGTTCTTC; CDR3aa: CASSVDSLGNEQFF; j_gene: TRBJ2-1; v_gene: TRBV9; abundance: once; d_gene: .
CDR3nt: TGCGCCAGCAGCTCGGGATTTACAGATACGCAGTATTTT; CDR3aa: CASSSGFTDTQYF; j_gene: TRBJ2-3; v_gene: TRBV5-1; abundance: .; d_gene: .
CDR3nt: TGTGCCACCGGACCGATGGGGAGCACAGATACGCAGTATTTT; CDR3aa: CATGPMGSTDTQYF; j_gene: TRBJ2-3; v_gene: TRBV2; abundance: .; d_gene: .
CDR3nt: TGTGCCAGCAGCTTAGCGGACTCCCGCTCCTACGAGCAGTACTTC; CDR3aa: CASSLADSRSYEQYF; j_gene: TRBJ2-7; v_gene: TRBV7-2; abundance: .; d_gene: .
CDR3nt: TGCAGCGTTCTTTGGACAGGGGGCTACGAGCAGTACTTC; CDR3aa: CSVLWTGGYEQYF; j_gene: TRBJ2-7; v_gene: TRBV29-1; abundance: once; d_gene: TRBD1
CDR3nt: TGTGCCAGCAGCTCATCGGGACAGGCTGGAAACACCATATATTTT; CDR3aa: CASSSSGQAGNTIYF; j_gene: TRBJ1-3; v_gene: TRBV11-2; abundance: .; d_gene: TRBD1
CDR3nt: TGTGCCTGGAAGGTAGCGGGAGTAAGCAACGAGCAGTACTTC; CDR3aa: CAWKVAGVSNEQYF; j_gene: TRBJ2-7; v_gene: TRBV30; abundance: .; d_gene: TRBD2
CDR3nt: TGTGCCAGCAGTCGAGAGGGGGCTAATTATGGAAACACCATATATTTT; CDR3aa: CASSREGANYGNTIYF; j_gene: TRBJ1-3; v_gene: TRBV28; abundance: few; d_gene: TRBD1
CDR3nt: TGTGCCAGCAGCCCCCGTCCTAGCACAGATACGCAGTATTTT; CDR3aa: CASSPRPSTDTQYF; j_gene: TRBJ2-3; v_gene: TRBV7-6; abundance: few; d_gene: .
CDR3nt: TGTGCCAGTAGGCTGCTTGGGACAGGCAGCAATCAGCCCCAGCATTTT; CDR3aa: CASRLLGTGSNQPQHF; j_gene: TRBJ1-5; v_gene: TRBV19; abundance: few; d_gene: TRBD1
CDR3nt: TGTGCCAGCAGAACCCGGACAGGGGGGGTCACTGAAGCTTTCTTT; CDR3aa: CASRTRTGGVTEAFF; j_gene: TRBJ1-1; v_gene: TRBV6-5; abundance: .; d_gene: TRBD1
CDR3nt: TGTGCCAGCAGTCCCTTTGTGACAGGGGGCGCGACCCAGTACTTC; CDR3aa: CASSPFVTGGATQYF; j_gene: TRBJ2-5; v_gene: TRBV2; abundance: .; d_gene: TRBD1
CDR3nt: TGTGCCAGCAGCCAAACAGCGGGGGGGACCTACGAGCAGTACTTC; CDR3aa: CASSQTAGGTYEQYF; j_gene: TRBJ2-7; v_gene: TRBV7-2; abundance: .; d_gene: TRBD2
CDR3nt: TGTGCCAGCAGCTTAGGACTAGCGGGAGGGCTCTACGAGCAGTACTTC; CDR3aa: CASSLGLAGGLYEQYF; j_gene: TRBJ2-7; v_gene: TRBV9; abundance: few; d_gene: TRBD2
CDR3nt: TGCGCCAGCAGCCAAGATTTCATAACACAACGAGACACGGACCTAAGCACAGATACGCAGTATTTT; CDR3aa: CASSQDFITQRDTDLSTDTQYF; j_gene: TRBJ2-3; v_gene: TRBV4-1; abundance: .; d_gene: .
CDR3nt: TGTGCCAGCAGCTCTACCGGGACCTTCATACCCACTGAAGCTTTCTTT; CDR3aa: CASSSTGTFIPTEAFF; j_gene: TRBJ1-1; v_gene: TRBV5-4; abundance: once; d_gene: .
CDR3nt: TGTGCCAGTACAGCCCAGGGGGCGGAAAAACTGTTTTTT; CDR3aa: CASTAQGAEKLFF; j_gene: TRBJ1-4; v_gene: TRBV19; abundance: few; d_gene: TRBD1
CDR3nt: TGTGCCAGCAGTGAAGCGGGATCGATATACGAGCAGTACTTC; CDR3aa: CASSEAGSIYEQYF; j_gene: TRBJ2-7; v_gene: TRBV2; abundance: .; d_gene: .
CDR3nt: TGTGCCAGCAGTTACGGGCTAGCGGGAAGCAATGAGCAGTTCTTC; CDR3aa: CASSYGLAGSNEQFF; j_gene: TRBJ2-1; v_gene: TRBV6-5; abundance: .; d_gene: TRBD2
CDR3nt: TGTGCCAGTAGTATGGGGGCCGATTCTGGCTACACCTTC; CDR3aa: CASSMGADSGYTF; j_gene: TRBJ1-2; v_gene: TRBV19; abundance: few; d_gene: .